A single sample gave rise to the 28 T cell receptor beta chains below, sequenced in a study of graft-versus-host responses after intestinal transplantation. The repertoire was sequenced with immunoSEQ multiplex PCR; TCRdb's copy has only in-frame clones and lacks some. Here the sample spans approximately 100,000 clones, more than 85% being singletons. No cognate antigen is known for these TCRs. Here the sequenced sample was unstimulated CD4+ T cells sorted from spleen or lymph node cells, taken before intestinal transplant. The receptor source for this set is a human donor who received an intestinal transplant.

The rearrangement joins TRBV9 to TRBJ2-3; D is uncertain. V lost 3 bases, J lost 0 bases, and 5 bases lay in between. Germline assignment: CDR1 SGDLS and CDR2 YYNGEE. This CDR3 has 13 residues. The CDR3 DNA is TGTGCCAGCAGCGGAGGAAGCACAGATACGCAGTATTTT. Its translation: CASSGGSTDTQYF.

This clone came up once. The V gene is TRBV30, the J gene TRBJ1-5; D is possibly TRBD1 (6 bases). The germline gives CDR1 GTSNPN, CDR2 SVGIG (reference sequence). V lost 2 bases, J lost 5 bases, and 10 bases lay in between. The CDR3 extends over 13 amino acids. CDR3 sequence (DNA): TGTGCCTGGAGTCGACAGGATGATCAGCCCCAGCATTTT. This gives the protein CAWSRQDDQPQHF.

The rearrangement uses TRBV4-1 and TRBJ2-5; D not certain. Trimming took 4 bases from V and 0 from J, leaving 9 bases between them. Germline V gives CDR1 MGHRA, CDR2 YSYEKL. CDR3 size: 14 residues. CDR3 region: CASSLGLYQETQYF. CDR3 bases: TGCGCCAGCAGCCTTGGCCTGTACCAAGAGACCCAGTACTTC.

The CDR3 spells CASSLSGSRTDTQYF. The CDR3 region has the DNA TGTGCCAGCAGCTTGAGCGGGTCCCGCACAGATACGCAGTATTTT. The chain joins TRBV5-5 to TRBJ2-3; possibly TRBD2 for D (6 bases). The CDR3 runs 15 residues. CDR1 is SGHKS, CDR2 YYEKEE, per germline (reference sequence). Trimming shortened V by 1 base and J by 1 base, and 10 bases separated the two germline ends.

The V gene is TRBV5-4, the J gene TRBJ1-2, with D tentatively TRBD1 (6 bases). V lost 0 bases, J lost 4 bases, and 10 bases lay in between. The CDR3 runs to 14 residues. Germline V CDR1 and CDR2: SGHNT, YYREEE (reference sequence). The CDR3 region is CASSLVRDTYGYTF. The CDR3 DNA follows: TGTGCCAGCAGCTTGGTTCGGGACACCTATGGCTACACCTTC. Supplemented by reference TRBV5-4 and TRBJ1-2, the full variable domain reads ETGVTQSPTHLIKTRGQQVTLRCSSQSGHNTVSWYQQALGQGPQFIFQYYREEENGRGNFPPRFSGLQFPNYSSELNVNALELDDSALYLCASSLVRDTYGYTFGSGTRLTVV.

This clone was picked up one time. The chain employs TRBV7-2 and TRBJ2-5; a possible D gene is TRBD1 (6 bases). Trimming left V 4 bases short and J 5 bases short, with 8 bases between. The CDR3 has 12 amino acids. Germline V lookup: CDR1 SGHTA, CDR2 FQGNSA. CDR3 DNA: TGTGCCAGCAGCTGGGGGCGCGAGACCCAGTACTTC. Amino acid sequence: CASSWGRETQYF.

The CDR3 DNA sequence: TGTGCCAGCAGCACCCAACTAGCGGGGTACAATGAGCAGTTCTTC. It translates to CASSTQLAGYNEQFF. The genes are TRBV6-5 and TRBJ2-1; 10 positions match TRBD2. The CDR3 consists of 15 residues. The germline V gene encodes CDR1 MNHEY and CDR2 SVGAGI. With 6 bases clipped from V and 4 bases from J, the junction kept 6 bases outside the gene matches.

The gene calls are TRBV9 and TRBJ1-4, with D possibly matching TRBD1 (6 bases). The CDR3 loop spans 16 amino acids. V was trimmed by 0 bases and J by 6 bases, leaving 15 bases between them. In germline, CDR1 is SGDLS, CDR2 YYNGEE. CDR3 amino acids: CASSVGEDSAHEKLFF. CDR3 in DNA: TGTGCCAGCAGCGTAGGGGAGGACAGTGCCCATGAAAAACTGTTTTTT.

The rearrangement uses TRBV6-5 and TRBJ1-1, with 7 bases aligning to TRBD1. After removal of 5 bases from V and 5 bases from J, the junction contained 11 bases not matched to a gene. Germline-derived CDR1 and CDR2 are MNHEY and SVGAGI. The CDR3 is 15 residues long. DNA of the CDR3: TGTGCCAGCAGTACCCAGGGGGGGACCTTAACTGAAGCTTTCTTT. It translates to CASSTQGGTLTEAFF.

The V gene is TRBV6-5, the J gene TRBJ1-5; D is unresolved. CDR3 size: 15 residues. Per germline, CDR1 MNHEY and CDR2 SVGAGI. V lost 6 bases and J 0 bases, leaving 12 bases between the germline ends. The CDR3 is CASSFKGNSNQPQHF. CDR3 sequence (DNA): TGTGCCAGCAGCTTTAAAGGGAATAGCAATCAGCCCCAGCATTTT.

CDR3 in DNA: TGTGCCAGCAGCTTAGCCGGGACACTAAACTATGGCTACACCTTC. Translation: CASSLAGTLNYGYTF. This sequence joins TRBV7-2 and TRBJ1-2; a possible D gene is TRBD1 (6 bases). V lost 0 bases, J lost 2 bases, and 10 bases lay in between. Germline CDR1 SGHTA, CDR2 FQGNSA. The CDR3 is 15 residues long.

The chain combines TRBV6-5 with TRBJ1-2; the D is unclear. Germline lookup yields CDR1 MNHEY and CDR2 SVGAGI. The CDR3 length is 13 residues. Trimming removed 5 bases from V and 1 base from J, with 8 bases in between. In DNA, the CDR3 is TGTGCCAGCAGTACAGATTTTAACTATGGCTACACCTTC. It translates to CASSTDFNYGYTF.

This chain connects TRBV6-6 to TRBJ1-5; 10 bases are shared with TRBD1. Trimming cost V 3 bases and J 1 base; bases outside gene matches: 3. Per germline, CDR1 MNHNY and CDR2 SVGAGI (reference sequence). The CDR3 totals 16 residues. The DNA for the CDR3 is TGTGCCAGCAGTTATCGGACAGGGGGGAGCAATCAGCCCCAGCATTTT. It specifies CASSYRTGGSNQPQHF.

The V gene is TRBV7-9, the J gene TRBJ2-1, with 11 bases aligning to TRBD2. J was trimmed by 7 bases and V by 5 bases; bases with no gene match: 7. The CDR3 spans 15 residues. In germline, CDR1 is SEHNR, CDR2 FQNEAQ (reference sequence). The CDR3 DNA is TGTGCCAGCAGCCCAGGGGTAGCGGGAGGGAATGAGCAGTTCTTC. Amino acids: CASSPGVAGGNEQFF. Combining the CDR3 with reference TRBV7-9 and TRBJ2-1 gives the whole variable domain DTGVSQNPRHKITKRGQNVTFRCDPISEHNRLYWYRQTLGQGPEFLTYFQNEAQLEKSRLLSDRFSAERPKGSFSTLEIQRTEQGDSAMYLCASSPGVAGGNEQFFGPGTRLTVL.

The chain links TRBV27 to TRBJ1-2; 10 bases are a match to TRBD1. The V segment lost 4 bases and the J segment 2 bases; nucleotides outside the gene matches: 13. CDR1 and CDR2 from the germline V gene are MNHEY and SMNVEV (reference sequence). There are 18 residues in the CDR3. The CDR3 sequence: CASSSRAWGQGINYGYTF. CDR3 coding DNA: TGTGCCAGCAGTTCCAGGGCCTGGGGACAGGGGATCAACTATGGCTACACCTTC.

V and J are TRBV7-9 and TRBJ1-1; 7 nucleotides match TRBD1. The CDR3 runs to 15 residues. CDR1 is SEHNR and CDR2 is FQNEAQ in the germline V gene (reference sequence). The junction had 10 bases not matched to a gene; V was cut back by 6 bases and J by 3 bases. This CDR3 is CASRYHRDRYTEAFF. DNA of the CDR3: TGTGCCAGCAGGTATCACCGGGACAGATACACTGAAGCTTTCTTT.

The chain uses TRBV18 and TRBJ2-1; the D call may be TRBD1 or TRBD2 (5 bases each). The germline gives CDR1 KGHSH, CDR2 LQKENI. The CDR3 runs to 12 residues. Trimming pared 6 bases from V and 7 bases from J, leaving 10 bases between. CDR3 in amino acids: CASSIEGNEQFF. The CDR3 nucleotides read TGTGCCAGCTCGATCGAGGGGAATGAGCAGTTCTTC.

This sequence joins TRBV6-1 and TRBJ1-5; D remains ambiguous. This CDR3 contains 15 residues. Trimming left V 6 bases short and J 0 bases short, with 12 bases between. In germline, CDR1 is MNHNS, CDR2 SASEGT. The CDR3 nucleotides are TGTGCCAGCAGCGGTACGACGGGTAGCAATCAGCCCCAGCATTTT. Translation gives CASSGTTGSNQPQHF.

This sequence joins TRBV7-3 and TRBJ2-1; D uncertain. The CDR3 extends over 13 amino acids. CDR1 and CDR2 (germline): SGHTA, FQGTGA. V was trimmed by 8 bases and J by 2 bases, leaving 10 bases between them. The CDR3 region is CASGQDTYNEQFF. The CDR3 DNA sequence: TGTGCCAGCGGGCAGGATACCTACAATGAGCAGTTCTTC.

In the case of this clone: Other nucleotide sequences in the sample specify the same CDR3. The genes are TRBV2 and TRBJ1-5; 8 bases match TRBD1. The trim removed 6 bases at V and 0 bases at J, leaving 4 bases unmatched. CDR3 length: 15 amino acids. Per germline, CDR1 SNHLY and CDR2 FYNNEI. The chain's CDR3 is CASRAGTGSNQPQHF. The DNA of the CDR3 is TGTGCCAGCAGGGCTGGGACAGGTAGCAATCAGCCCCAGCATTTT.

The V gene is TRBV7-9, the J gene TRBJ2-3; D is unresolved. Germline CDR1 reads SEHNR; CDR2 reads FQNEAQ (reference sequence). The CDR3 spans 11 residues. V lost 11 bases and J 3 bases, leaving 9 bases between the germline ends. DNA for the CDR3: TGTGCCTGCGCCGAGACAGATACGCAGTATTTT. As protein: CACAETDTQYF. The full variable domain, completed using reference TRBV7-9 and TRBJ2-3, is DTGVSQNPRHKITKRGQNVTFRCDPISEHNRLYWYRQTLGQGPEFLTYFQNEAQLEKSRLLSDRFSAERPKGSFSTLEIQRTEQGDSAMYLCACAETDTQYFGPGTRLTVL.

The CDR3 loop reads CASSANRDGNTEAFF. Here the CDR3 DNA reads TGTGCCAGCAGTGCAAACAGGGACGGGAACACTGAAGCTTTCTTT. The chain links TRBV6-1 to TRBJ1-1, with a possible D match to TRBD1 (6 bases). The CDR3 has 15 amino acids. CDR1 MNHNS and CDR2 SASEGT come from the germline V gene. V dropped 4 bases and J dropped 1 base, with 13 bases sitting between them.

The gene calls are TRBV7-9 and TRBJ1-1, with 9 bases lining up with TRBD1. CDR1 SEHNR and CDR2 FQNEAQ come from the germline V gene (reference sequence). This CDR3 comprises 16 residues. V lost 4 bases, J lost 4 bases, and 10 bases stayed unmatched. CDR3 bases: TGTGCCAGCAGCTACGACAGGGGGGATACCATCACTGAAGCTTTCTTT. Translation: CASSYDRGDTITEAFF.

The chain carries TRBV9 and TRBJ2-3; D unclear. The CDR3 spans 13 residues. Germline CDR1 SGDLS, CDR2 YYNGEE. V was cut by 0 bases and J by 0 bases, with 2 bases left in between. This chain's CDR3 is CASSVASTDTQYF. In DNA, the CDR3 is TGTGCCAGCAGCGTAGCAAGCACAGATACGCAGTATTTT.

Points on this clone: This same CDR3 is encoded by further DNA sequences in the sample. The rearrangement links TRBV30 to TRBJ2-7; a weak D match, TRBD2 (6 bases). The CDR3 has 13 residues. Looked up from germline, CDR1 is GTSNPN and CDR2 is SVGIG (reference sequence). V shed 2 bases and J shed 5 bases, with 13 bases lying between them. In nucleotides, the CDR3 is TGTGCCTGGAGTCAGCAGGAGGGCCACGAGCAGTACTTC. It specifies CAWSQQEGHEQYF.

The J gene is TRBJ1-1, the V gene TRBV29-1; D is unclear. The CDR3 is made up of 14 amino acids. Germline CDR1 is SQVTM and CDR2 is ANQGSEA. V was clipped by 7 bases and J by 1 base, with 16 bases between them. CDR3 coding DNA: TGCAGCGCCCGGGTCCAGCGTACGAACACTGAAGCTTTCTTT. It encodes CSARVQRTNTEAFF.

This clone was found once. The gene calls are TRBV11-2 and TRBJ2-5; TRBD1 agrees at 7 bases. After removal of 5 bases from V and 1 base from J, the junction contained 4 bases not matched to a gene. The CDR3 has 14 amino acids. CDR1 and CDR2 (germline): SGHAT, FQNNGV. CDR3 loop: CASSPWDSQETQYF. The CDR3 coding sequence is TGTGCCAGCAGCCCCTGGGACAGCCAAGAGACCCAGTACTTC.

CDR3 in DNA: TGTGCCAGCAGCACCCTATCAGGGGCAGGAAACACCATATATTTT. It codes for CASSTLSGAGNTIYF. V and J are TRBV9 and TRBJ1-3, with D perhaps matching TRBD1 (6 bases). This CDR3 region has 15 residues. The V gene lost 4 bases and the J gene lost 4 bases, with 15 bases spanning the gap. Germline CDR1 is SGDLS and CDR2 is YYNGEE.